This is a list of T cell receptor beta chains from one sample in a study of technical replicates of blood from a few donors. TCRdb's copy holds only in-frame clones and misses some; the assay was immunoSEQ multiplex PCR. In the table there are over 75,000 clones, around 95% of which are singletons. The specimen sequenced was T cells isolated from PBMCs. Receptor source: a human donor in good health. The CDR3 runs from the conserved cysteine through the conserved F or W. The D gene is left open where the match is weak.

j_call	v_call	d_call	cdr3_aa	cdr3_nt
TRBJ2-3	TRBV27	-	CASSSQGNTDTQYF	TGTGCCAGCAGTAGCCAGGGTAACACAGATACGCAGTATTTT
TRBJ2-3	TRBV7-6	TRBD2	CASSSRGSGQITDTQYF	TGTGCCAGCAGCTCCCGAGGTAGCGGGCAGATCACAGATACGCAGTATTTT
TRBJ2-2	TRBV10-1	-	CASRAQKFTGELFF	TGCGCCAGCAGGGCCCAGAAGTTCACCGGGGAGCTGTTTTTT
TRBJ2-5	TRBV7-6	-	CASSLEAGSYQETQYF	TGTGCCAGCAGCTTAGAGGCAGGTTCTTACCAAGAGACCCAGTACTTC
TRBJ2-3	TRBV28	-	CASSLLGDTQYF	TGTGCCAGCAGTTTACTCGGAGATACGCAGTATTTT
TRBJ1-2	TRBV9	-	CASSVADSIGTNYGYTF	TGTGCCAGCAGCGTAGCTGACAGTATCGGTACTAACTATGGCTACACCTTC
TRBJ1-3	TRBV7-2	-	CASSLVGRGARGNTIYF	TGTGCCAGCAGCTTAGTAGGTCGGGGGGCTCGTGGAAACACCATATATTTT
TRBJ1-5	TRBV6-1	-	CASSGQTGLSGQPQHF	TGTGCCAGCAGTGGACAAACAGGGTTGTCTGGACAGCCCCAGCATTTT
TRBJ2-5	TRBV6-4	-	CASSDSIPSRDRGQETQYF	TGTGCCAGCAGTGACTCGATCCCGAGTAGGGATAGGGGCCAAGAGACCCAGTACTTC
TRBJ2-1	TRBV6-5	TRBD2	CASSYGTSGQYNEQFF	TGTGCCAGCAGTTATGGTACTAGCGGTCAATACAATGAGCAGTTCTTC
TRBJ2-7	TRBV30	-	CAWSHTVYEQYF	TGTGCCTGGAGTCATACGGTCTACGAGCAGTACTTC
TRBJ2-7	TRBV5-1	-	CASSLDQGGYYEQYF	TGCGCCAGCAGCTTGGACCAAGGGGGATACTACGAGCAGTACTTC